This TCR beta chain is from a study of identical twins (dated by TCRdb to between 2015 and 2016). About the investigation overall: To test whether fetal clonotypes persist, the study used deep sequencing on TCR alpha and beta repertoires from monozygotic twins, unrelated adults of various ages, and cord blood. To rule out contamination, replicate twin experiments were performed at different times with different library preparation protocols.

Overall results and qualifications from the work: Abundant cord blood beta clonotypes had fewer insertions, young adult naive repertoires showed a similar but weaker trend, and memory repertoires showed no such trend. Zero-insertion analyses could be partly confounded by invariant T cells such as MAIT and iNKT, although diverse VJ usage argued against such confounding for most clonotypes. Because the same donors could not be followed over many years, the conclusions relied on cross-sectional statistical analysis. In beta out-of-frame sequences, excess twin sharing was weaker, because having fewer shared sequences lowered the signal-to-noise ratio. Compared with coincidental sharing between unrelated individuals, out-of-frame TCR alpha sequences shared between twins showed an excess of sequences with low generation probability. In monozygotic twins, recombination models systematically underestimated out-of-frame TCR alpha sharing, but the models matched the sharing seen between unrelated individuals.

Libraries came from 5' RACE. The sample was run on an Illumina HiSeq 2000. A universal primer binding site was introduced by template switching, and a unique molecular identifier was present in the final cDNA, enabling accurate counting of TCR cDNA molecules. First-strand cDNA for TCR alpha and beta chains was synthesized from specific primers in the conserved constant-segment region. To control for contamination, every cDNA library was double barcoded, receiving both a SMART-Mk sample barcode and Illumina barcodes. TruSeq adapter sequences and Illumina sample barcodes were added in two successive PCR steps. TCR alpha and beta cDNA libraries were sequenced on the Illumina HiSeq platform with custom primers. Regarding the original processing steps: Unique molecular identifiers were extracted from raw reads with MiGEC, and CDR3 positions were determined with MiXCR. For each individual, recombination models were inferred using an EM algorithm with the repgenHMM and IGoR tools. Shared clonotypes were analyzed with the tcR package in R, and sharing was normalized by the product of cloneset sizes. To study raw recombination without the effects of thymic and clonal selection, out-of-frame nonproductive sequences were analyzed. The public sequencing data were trimmed at Q25 with fastp and processed into clonotypes with MiXCR by TCRdb, which kept only in-frame beta chains. One record per CDR3 amino acid sequence lists the most common genes and DNA. The V and J calls here are based on TCRdb, not the publication. The sample yields about 720,000 distinct CDR3 sequences; roughly 18% were counted once. The ten largest account for around 13% of the sample.

A remark on this clonotype: Its cognate antigen has yet to be identified. Per-base qualities were not stored, and no clone one base away is much larger.

V drops 4 bases and J drops 5 bases, leaving 18 bases in between. Sequences LGHNA (CDR1) and YSLEER (CDR2) are obtained from the germline V gene. Measured from the cysteine to the phenylalanine, the CDR3 is 16 residues long. The entry retains the CDR3 DNA only, 48 bases that are in frame from base 1. All donors were healthy Caucasians. The twin cohort consisted of three pairs of female monozygotic twins, all aged roughly 18 to 30 years. The RNA used for TCR libraries was isolated from peripheral blood mononuclear cells. These same records also appear under a second study, on T cells expressing NK-cell markers. The second study's paper adds: Fewer than ten donors provided sorted CD3+CD56+NKG2C+, CD3+CD56+NKG2C- and CD3+CD56-NKG2C+ T-cell subsets, whose TCR beta-chain repertoires were profiled. Among the eight sequenced donors, only one was HCMV-seronegative, while the other seven were HCMV-seropositive. In several experiments an anti-gammadeltaTCR antibody was added to restrict sorting to alphabetaTCR-expressing T cells. In six donors, the dominant CD3+CD56+NKG2C+ clonotypes were among the top 10 CD8+ clonotypes and accounted for 1.0-7.0% of CD8+ T cells. Those dominant clonotypes were again the most abundant among CD3+CD56-NKG2C+ cells in four donors, at about 25-60.1%. Whether the expanded NKG2C-expressing T cell clones were specific for HCMV antigens remained unclear. Randomly selected healthy volunteers, three men and five women, were used as the eight sequenced donors. HCMV serostatus was determined by detecting HCMV-specific IgG in serum with a commercial ELISA kit. For a handful of donors, bulk peripheral blood T-cell repertoires were also sequenced from unsorted PBMC. MIGEC handled demultiplexing of the reads and grouping by UMI, while MiTCR was used to assemble and quantify clonotypes. Only TCR cDNA sequences supported by at least two reads were kept to exclude erroneous sequences. The tcR package was used for downstream repertoire analysis, with clonotypes matched between fractions based on CDR3 nucleotide sequence plus V segment. VDJmatch was used to annotate antigen specificity against VDJdb, with one amino acid substitution in CDR3 allowed.

The sequence is built from TRBV4-3 and TRBJ2-4, with a tentative D gene TRBD2 over 6 matching bases. Material: PBMCs. The TCR comes from a woman aged 18-29 years in good health. The CDR3 region has the sequence CASSLGRQGPQNIQYF. Read as DNA, the sequence is TGCGCCAGCAGCCTGGGGAGGCAGGGTCCCCAAAACATTCAGTACTTC.